This TCR beta chain was observed in a study of technical replicates of blood from a handful of donors. Profiled with immunoSEQ multiplex PCR; TCRdb holds only in-frame clones, not every one. This sample has some 85,000 clones, with approximately 97% found just once. The CDR3 covers 13 residues. Trimming removed 6 bases from V and 7 bases from J; junction bases left unmatched: 8. From germline, CDR1 is SGHTA and CDR2 FQGNSA. The TCR comes from a human donor in good health. Sample: T cells isolated from PBMCs. This chain joins TRBV7-2 and TRBJ1-1; 7 bases are shared with TRBD1. CDR3 residues: CASRFTGVLEAFF. Here the CDR3 DNA reads TGTGCCAGCAGATTTACAGGGGTGCTTGAAGCTTTCTTT.